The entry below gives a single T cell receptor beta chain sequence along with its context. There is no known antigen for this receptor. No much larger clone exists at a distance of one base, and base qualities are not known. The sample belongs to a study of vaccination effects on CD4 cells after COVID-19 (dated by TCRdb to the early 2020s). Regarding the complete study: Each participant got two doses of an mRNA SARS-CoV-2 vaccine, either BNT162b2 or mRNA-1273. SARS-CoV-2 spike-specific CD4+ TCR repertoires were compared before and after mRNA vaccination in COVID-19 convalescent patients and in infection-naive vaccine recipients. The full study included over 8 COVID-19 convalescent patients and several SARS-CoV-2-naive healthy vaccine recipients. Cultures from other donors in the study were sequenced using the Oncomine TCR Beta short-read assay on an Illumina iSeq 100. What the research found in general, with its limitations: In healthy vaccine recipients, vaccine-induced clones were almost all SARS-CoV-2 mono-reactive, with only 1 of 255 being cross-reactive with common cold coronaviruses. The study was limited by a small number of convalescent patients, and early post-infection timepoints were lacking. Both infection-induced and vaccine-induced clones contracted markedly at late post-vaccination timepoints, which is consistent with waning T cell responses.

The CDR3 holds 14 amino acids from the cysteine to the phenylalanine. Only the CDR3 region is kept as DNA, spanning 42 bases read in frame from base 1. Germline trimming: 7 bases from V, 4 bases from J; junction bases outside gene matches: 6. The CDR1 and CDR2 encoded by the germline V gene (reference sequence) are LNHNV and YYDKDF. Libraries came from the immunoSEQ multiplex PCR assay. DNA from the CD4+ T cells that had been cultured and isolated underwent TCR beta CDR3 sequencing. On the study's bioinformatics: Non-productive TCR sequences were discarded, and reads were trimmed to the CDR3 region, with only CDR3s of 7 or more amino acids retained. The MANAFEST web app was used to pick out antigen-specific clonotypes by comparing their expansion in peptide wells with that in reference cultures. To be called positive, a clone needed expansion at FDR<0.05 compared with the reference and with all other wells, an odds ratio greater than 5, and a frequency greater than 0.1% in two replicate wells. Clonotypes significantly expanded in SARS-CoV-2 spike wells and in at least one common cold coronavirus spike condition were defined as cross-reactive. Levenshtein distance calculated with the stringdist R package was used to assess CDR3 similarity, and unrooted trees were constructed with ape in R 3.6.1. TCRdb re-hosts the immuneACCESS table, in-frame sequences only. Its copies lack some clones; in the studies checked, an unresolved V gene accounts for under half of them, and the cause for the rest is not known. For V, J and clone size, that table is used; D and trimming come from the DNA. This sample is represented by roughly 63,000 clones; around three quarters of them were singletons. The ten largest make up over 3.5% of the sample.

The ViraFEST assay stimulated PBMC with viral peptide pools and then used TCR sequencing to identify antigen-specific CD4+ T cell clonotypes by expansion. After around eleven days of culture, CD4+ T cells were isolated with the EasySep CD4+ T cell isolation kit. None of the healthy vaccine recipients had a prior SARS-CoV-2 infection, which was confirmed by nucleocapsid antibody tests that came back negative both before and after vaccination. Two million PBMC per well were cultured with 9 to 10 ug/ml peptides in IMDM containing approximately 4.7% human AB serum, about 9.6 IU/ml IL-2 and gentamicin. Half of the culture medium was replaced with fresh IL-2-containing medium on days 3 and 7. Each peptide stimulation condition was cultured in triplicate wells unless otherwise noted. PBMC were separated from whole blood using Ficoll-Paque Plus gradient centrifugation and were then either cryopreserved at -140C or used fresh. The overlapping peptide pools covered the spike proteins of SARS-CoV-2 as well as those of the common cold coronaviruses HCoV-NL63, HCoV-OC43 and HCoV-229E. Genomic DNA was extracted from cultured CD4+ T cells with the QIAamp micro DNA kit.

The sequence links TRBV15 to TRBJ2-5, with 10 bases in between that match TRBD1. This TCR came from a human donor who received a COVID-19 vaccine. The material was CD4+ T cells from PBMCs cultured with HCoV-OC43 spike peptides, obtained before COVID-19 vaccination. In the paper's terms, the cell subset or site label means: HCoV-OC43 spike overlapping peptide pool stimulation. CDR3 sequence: CATKQTGGLETQYF. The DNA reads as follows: TGTGCCACCAAGCAGACAGGGGGCTTAGAGACCCAGTACTTC. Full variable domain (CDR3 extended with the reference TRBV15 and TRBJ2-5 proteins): DAMVIQNPRYQVTQFGKPVTLSCSQTLNHNVMYWYQQKSSQAPKLLFHYYDKDFNNEADTPDNFQSRRPNTSFCFLDIRSPGLGDTAMYLCATKQTGGLETQYFGPGTRLLVL.